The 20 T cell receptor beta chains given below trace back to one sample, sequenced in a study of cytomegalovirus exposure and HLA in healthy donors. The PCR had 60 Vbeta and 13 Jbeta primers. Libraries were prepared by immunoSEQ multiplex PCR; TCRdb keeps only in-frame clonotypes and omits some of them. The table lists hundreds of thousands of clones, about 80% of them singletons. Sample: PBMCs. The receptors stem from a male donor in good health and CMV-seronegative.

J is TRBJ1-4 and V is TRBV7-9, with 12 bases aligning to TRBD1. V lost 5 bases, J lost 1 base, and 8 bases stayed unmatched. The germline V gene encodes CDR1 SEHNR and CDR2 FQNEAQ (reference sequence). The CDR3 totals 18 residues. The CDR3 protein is CASSQGQGAGETNEKLFF. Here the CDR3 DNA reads TGTGCCAGCAGCCAGGGACAGGGGGCTGGAGAAACTAATGAAAAACTGTTTTTT.

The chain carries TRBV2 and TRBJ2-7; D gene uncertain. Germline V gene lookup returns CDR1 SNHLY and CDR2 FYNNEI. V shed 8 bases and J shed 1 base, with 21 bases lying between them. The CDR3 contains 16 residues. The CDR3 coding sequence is TGTGCCAGCGAGGCTTCGCGCGTTATGGCTTCCTACGAGCAGTACTTC. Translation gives CASEASRVMASYEQYF.

This CDR3 reads CASSSPSRGNEAFF. CDR3 nucleotide sequence: TGTGCCAGCAGCTCCCCTTCTAGAGGGAATGAAGCTTTCTTT. The chain is built from TRBV28 and TRBJ1-1; no firm D call. The V gene's germline CDR1 is MDHEN and CDR2 SYDVKM. V dropped 6 bases and J dropped 7 bases, with 18 bases sitting between them. The CDR3 is 14 amino acids.

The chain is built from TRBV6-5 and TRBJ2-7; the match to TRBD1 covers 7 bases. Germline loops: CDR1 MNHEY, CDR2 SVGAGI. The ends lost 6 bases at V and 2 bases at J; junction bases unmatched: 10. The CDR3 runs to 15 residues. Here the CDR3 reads CASSRKRDSPYEQYF. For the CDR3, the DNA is TGTGCCAGCAGCCGGAAGAGGGACAGTCCCTACGAGCAGTACTTC.

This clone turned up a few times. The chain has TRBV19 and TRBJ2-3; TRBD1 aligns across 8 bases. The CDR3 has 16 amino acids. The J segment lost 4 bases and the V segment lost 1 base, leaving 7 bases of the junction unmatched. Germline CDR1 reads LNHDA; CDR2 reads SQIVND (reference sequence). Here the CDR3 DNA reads TGTGCCAGTAGTATAGGGGGCAGGGGGCGGTCAGATACGCAGTATTTT. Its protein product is CASSIGGRGRSDTQYF.

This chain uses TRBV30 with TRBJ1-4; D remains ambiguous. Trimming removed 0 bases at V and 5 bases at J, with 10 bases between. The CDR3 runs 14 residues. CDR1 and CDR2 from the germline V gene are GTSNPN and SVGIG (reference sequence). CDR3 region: CAWSVPRLNEKLFF. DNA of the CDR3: TGTGCCTGGAGTGTACCCAGACTGAATGAAAAACTGTTTTTT. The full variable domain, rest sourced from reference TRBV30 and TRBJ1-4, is SQTIHQWPATLVQPVGSPLSLECTVEGTSNPNLYWYRQAAGRGLQLLFYSVGIGQISSEVPQNLSASRPQDRQFILSSKKLLLSDSGFYLCAWSVPRLNEKLFFGSGTQLSVL.

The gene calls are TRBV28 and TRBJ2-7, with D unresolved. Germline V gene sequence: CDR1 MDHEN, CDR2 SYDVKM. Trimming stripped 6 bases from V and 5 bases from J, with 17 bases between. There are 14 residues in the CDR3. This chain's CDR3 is CASSSYSRRDEQYF. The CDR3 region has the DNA TGTGCCAGCAGCTCCTATTCGCGTCGGGACGAGCAGTACTTC.

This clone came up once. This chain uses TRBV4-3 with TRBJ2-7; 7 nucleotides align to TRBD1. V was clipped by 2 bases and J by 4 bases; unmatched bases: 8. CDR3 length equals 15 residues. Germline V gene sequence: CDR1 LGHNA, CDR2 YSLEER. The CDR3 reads CASSQRGTDHYEQYF. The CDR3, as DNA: TGCGCCAGCAGCCAACGTGGGACAGACCATTACGAGCAGTACTTC.

The CDR3 coding sequence is TGCAGCGTGACCCGACTAGCGGGAGAGGGAGATACGCAGTATTTT. Its protein product is CSVTRLAGEGDTQYF. The chain couples TRBV29-1 to TRBJ2-3; 12 bases align to TRBD2. The CDR3 is made up of 15 amino acids. Trimming cost V 6 bases and J 5 bases; bases outside gene matches: 9. Germline CDR1 reads SQVTM; CDR2 reads ANQGSEA.

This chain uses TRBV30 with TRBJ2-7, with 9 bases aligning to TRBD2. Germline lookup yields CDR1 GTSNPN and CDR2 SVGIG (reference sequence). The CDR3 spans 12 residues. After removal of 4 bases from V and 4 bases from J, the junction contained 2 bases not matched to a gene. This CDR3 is CAWTAGGYEQYF. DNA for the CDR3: TGTGCCTGGACAGCGGGGGGTTACGAGCAGTACTTC.

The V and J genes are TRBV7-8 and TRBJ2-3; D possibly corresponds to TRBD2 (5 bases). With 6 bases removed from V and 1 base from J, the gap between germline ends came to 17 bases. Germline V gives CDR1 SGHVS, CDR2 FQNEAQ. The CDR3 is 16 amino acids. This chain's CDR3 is CASRYRRGLGTDTQYF. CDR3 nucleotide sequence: TGTGCCAGCAGATACAGACGAGGGCTTGGCACAGATACGCAGTATTTT.

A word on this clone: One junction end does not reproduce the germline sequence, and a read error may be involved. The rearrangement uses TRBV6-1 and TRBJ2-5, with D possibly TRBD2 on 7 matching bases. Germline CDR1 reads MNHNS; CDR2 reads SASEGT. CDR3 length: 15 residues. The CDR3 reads CASTEGGVQGETQYF. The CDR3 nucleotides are TGTGCCAGCACTGAAGGGGGGGTTCAGGGCGAGACCCAGTACTTC.

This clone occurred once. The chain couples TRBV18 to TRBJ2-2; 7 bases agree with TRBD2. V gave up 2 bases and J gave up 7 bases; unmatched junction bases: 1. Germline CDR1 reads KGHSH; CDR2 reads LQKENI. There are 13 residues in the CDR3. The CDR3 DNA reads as TGTGCCAGCTCACCAGGACTAGTCGGGGAGCTGTTTTTT. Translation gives CASSPGLVGELFF.

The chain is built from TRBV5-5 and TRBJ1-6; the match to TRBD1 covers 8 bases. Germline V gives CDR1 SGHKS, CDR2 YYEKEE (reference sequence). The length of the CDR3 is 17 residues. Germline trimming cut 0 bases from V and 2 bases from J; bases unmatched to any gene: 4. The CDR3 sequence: CASSLGQGAPYNSPLHF. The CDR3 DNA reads TGTGCCAGCAGCTTGGGGCAGGGGGCTCCCTATAATTCACCCCTCCACTTT.

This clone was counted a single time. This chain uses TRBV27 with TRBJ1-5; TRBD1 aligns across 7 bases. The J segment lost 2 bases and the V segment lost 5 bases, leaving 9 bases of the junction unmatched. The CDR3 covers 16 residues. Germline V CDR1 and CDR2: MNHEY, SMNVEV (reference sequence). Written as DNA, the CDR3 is TGTGCCAGCAGTCCAGGGACAGTTGGTGGCAATCAGCCCCAGCATTTT. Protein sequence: CASSPGTVGGNQPQHF.

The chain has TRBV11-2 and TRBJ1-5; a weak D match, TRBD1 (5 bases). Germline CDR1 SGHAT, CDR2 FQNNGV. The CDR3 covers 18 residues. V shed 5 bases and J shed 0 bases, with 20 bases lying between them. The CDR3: CASSPGTGSFISNQPQHF. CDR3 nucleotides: TGTGCCAGCAGCCCCGGGACTGGGAGTTTCATTAGCAATCAGCCCCAGCATTTT.

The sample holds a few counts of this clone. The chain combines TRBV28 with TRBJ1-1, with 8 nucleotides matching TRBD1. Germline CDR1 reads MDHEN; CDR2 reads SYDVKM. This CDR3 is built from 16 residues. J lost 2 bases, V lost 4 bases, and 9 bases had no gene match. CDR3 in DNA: TGTGCCAGCAGTTCCCCGGCCAGGGGGCCCAACACTGAAGCTTTCTTT. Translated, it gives CASSSPARGPNTEAFF.

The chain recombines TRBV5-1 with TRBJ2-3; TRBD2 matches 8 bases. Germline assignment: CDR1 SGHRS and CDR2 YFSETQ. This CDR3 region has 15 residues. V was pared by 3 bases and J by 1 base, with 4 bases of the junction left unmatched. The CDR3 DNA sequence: TGCGCCAGCAGCTCAACGACTAGCGGCACAGATACGCAGTATTTT. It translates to CASSSTTSGTDTQYF.

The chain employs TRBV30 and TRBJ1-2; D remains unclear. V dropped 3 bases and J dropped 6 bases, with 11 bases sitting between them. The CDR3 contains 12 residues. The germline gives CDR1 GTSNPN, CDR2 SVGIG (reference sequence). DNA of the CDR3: TGTGCCTGGAGCTCCAATGTAGATGGCTACACCTTC. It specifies CAWSSNVDGYTF.

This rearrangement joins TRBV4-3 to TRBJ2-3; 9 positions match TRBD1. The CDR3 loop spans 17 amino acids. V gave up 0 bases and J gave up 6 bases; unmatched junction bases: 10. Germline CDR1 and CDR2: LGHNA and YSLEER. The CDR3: CASSQEVPGQGSDTQYF. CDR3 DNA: TGCGCCAGCAGCCAAGAGGTACCGGGACAGGGTTCCGATACGCAGTATTTT.